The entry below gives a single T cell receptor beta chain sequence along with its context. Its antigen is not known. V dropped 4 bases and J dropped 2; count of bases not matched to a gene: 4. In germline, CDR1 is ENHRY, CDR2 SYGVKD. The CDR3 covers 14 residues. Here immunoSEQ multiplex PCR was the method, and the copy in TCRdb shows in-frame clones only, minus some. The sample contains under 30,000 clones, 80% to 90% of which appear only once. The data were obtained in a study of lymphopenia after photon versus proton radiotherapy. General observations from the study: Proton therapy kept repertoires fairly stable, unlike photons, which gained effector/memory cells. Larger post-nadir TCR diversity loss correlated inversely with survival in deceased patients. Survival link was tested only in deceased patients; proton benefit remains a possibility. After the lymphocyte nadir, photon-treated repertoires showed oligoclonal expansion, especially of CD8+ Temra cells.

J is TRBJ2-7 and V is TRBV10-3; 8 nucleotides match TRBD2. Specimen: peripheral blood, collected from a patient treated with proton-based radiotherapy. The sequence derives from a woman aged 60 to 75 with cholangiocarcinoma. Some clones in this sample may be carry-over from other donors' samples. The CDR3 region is CAISVIAGTYEQYF. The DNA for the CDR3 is TGTGCCATCAGTGTAATAGCGGGGACCTACGAGCAGTACTTC.